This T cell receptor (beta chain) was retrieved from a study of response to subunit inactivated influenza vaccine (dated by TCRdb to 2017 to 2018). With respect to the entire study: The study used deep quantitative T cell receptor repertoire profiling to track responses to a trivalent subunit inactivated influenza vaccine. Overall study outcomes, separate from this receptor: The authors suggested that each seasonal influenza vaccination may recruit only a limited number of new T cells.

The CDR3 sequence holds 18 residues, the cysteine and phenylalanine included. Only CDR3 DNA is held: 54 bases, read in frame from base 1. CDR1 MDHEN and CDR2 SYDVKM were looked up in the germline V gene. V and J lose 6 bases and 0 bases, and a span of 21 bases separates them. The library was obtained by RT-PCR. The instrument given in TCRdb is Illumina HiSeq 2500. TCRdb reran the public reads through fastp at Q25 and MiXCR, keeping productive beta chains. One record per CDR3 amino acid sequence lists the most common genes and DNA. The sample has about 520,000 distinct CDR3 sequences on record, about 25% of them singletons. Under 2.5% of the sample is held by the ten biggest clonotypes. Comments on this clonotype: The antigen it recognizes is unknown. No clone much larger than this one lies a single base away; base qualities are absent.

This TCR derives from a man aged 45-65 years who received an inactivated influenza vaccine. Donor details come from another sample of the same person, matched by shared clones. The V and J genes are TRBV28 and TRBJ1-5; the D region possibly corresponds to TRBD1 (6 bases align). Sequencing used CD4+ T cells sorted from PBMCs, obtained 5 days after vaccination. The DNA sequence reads TGTGCCAGCAGATACCCCGGGGGCTCACCGGATAGCAATCAGCCCCAGCATTTT. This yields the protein CASRYPGGSPDSNQPQHF.